This T cell receptor (beta chain) appears in the sequencing data of a study of T cell repertoires in cytomegalovirus infection. The J segment lost 3 bases and the V segment lost 4 bases, leaving 8 bases of the junction unmatched. Germline V gene sequence: CDR1 SGHTA, CDR2 FQGNSA. The CDR3 has 16 residues. Broader study findings: Clonotypes of TCR beta that were HLA-C-restricted and CMV-specific dominated the ex vivo response.

At least ten counts were recorded for this clonotype. Its antigen is not known. In TCRdb, the reads were re-called with MiXCR into one record per CDR3 protein. The table lists under 350,000 distinct CDR3 sequences, more than 9% of them singletons. The specimen was PBMCs. This TCR came from a human donor in good health (CMV status not recorded). Some clones in this sample may be carry-over from other donors' samples. This sequence joins TRBV7-2 and TRBJ2-2; 7 bases are shared with TRBD1. This chain's CDR3 is CASSSQGNVHTGELFF. CDR3 coding DNA: TGTGCCAGCAGCTCACAGGGGAACGTACACACCGGGGAGCTGTTTTTT.